One and the same sample provided the 7 T cell receptor beta chains below, sequenced in a study of cytomegalovirus exposure and HLA in healthy donors listed by TCRdb under 2017. Libraries were prepared through the immunoSEQ multiplex PCR assay. TCRdb provides this immuneACCESS table in a form limited to in-frame rearrangements. Some clones are lacking; in checked studies, under half of them reflect an unresolved V gene, and why the rest are absent is not known. In all, the sample holds about 64,000 clones, and around 89% of those were seen once. Approximately 1.7% of the sample lies in the top ten. The sequenced sample consisted of PBMCs. The receptor source for this set is a woman between 18 and 29 years old in good health and CMV-seronegative.

The chain recombines TRBV5-1 with TRBJ1-5, with 8 nucleotides matching TRBD1. The CDR3 extends over 17 amino acids. With V trimmed by 2 bases and J by 4 bases, 11 bases remained unmatched. CDR1 and CDR2 from the germline V gene are SGHRS and YFSETQ. CDR3 coding DNA: TGCGCCAGCAGCTTTTACCCGGGACAGGTTGGTAATCAGCCCCAGCATTTT. It specifies CASSFYPGQVGNQPQHF.

The CDR3 reads CASSLRDRGENSPLHF. Here the CDR3 DNA reads TGTGCCAGCAGCCTCCGGGACAGGGGGGAAAATTCACCCCTCCACTTT. The rearrangement joins TRBV11-2 to TRBJ1-6, with 11 positions matching TRBD1. The CDR3 sequence is 16 residues long. Germline V CDR1 and CDR2: SGHAT, FQNNGV. Germline trimming cut 5 bases from V and 7 bases from J; bases unmatched to any gene: 7.

The chain recombines TRBV13 with TRBJ2-7, with a tentative D call TRBD1 (7 bases). The germline CDR1 and CDR2 sequences are PRHDT and FYEKMQ (reference sequence). This CDR3 region has 15 residues. Trimming stripped 5 bases from V and 2 bases from J, with 16 bases between. For the CDR3, the DNA is TGTGCCAGCAGCCGCGGGCAGGGGGGCCCCTACGAGCAGTACTTC. Translation gives CASSRGQGGPYEQYF.

V is TRBV11-2 and J is TRBJ2-1, with 8 bases fitting TRBD2. Germline assignment: CDR1 SGHAT and CDR2 FQNNGV. This CDR3 contains 17 residues. The ends lost 1 base at V and 10 bases at J; junction bases unmatched: 15. The CDR3 spells CASSLALTGGSGYEQFF. The CDR3 bases are TGTGCCAGCAGCTTAGCTCTCACGGGGGGGTCGGGATACGAGCAGTTCTTC. The full variable domain, its missing parts supplied by reference TRBV11-2 and TRBJ2-1, is EAGVAQSPRYKIIEKRQSVAFWCNPISGHATLYWYQQILGQGPKLLIQFQNNGVVDDSQLPKDRFSAERLKGVDSTLKIQPAKLEDSAVYLCASSLALTGGSGYEQFFGPGTRLTVL.

The J gene is TRBJ2-5, the V gene TRBV7-6, with TRBD2 matching 10 bases. Germline assignment: CDR1 SGHVS and CDR2 FNYEAQ. V was pared by 2 bases and J by 5 bases, with 8 bases of the junction left unmatched. This CDR3 comprises 16 residues. The CDR3 sequence: CASSLLSGGAIETQYF. The DNA for the CDR3 is TGTGCCAGCAGCTTACTGAGCGGGGGGGCCATTGAGACCCAGTACTTC.

V and J are TRBV27 and TRBJ2-5, with 7 bases fitting TRBD1. Germline values: CDR1 MNHEY, CDR2 SMNVEV (reference sequence). The CDR3 is 12 amino acids. V lost 3 bases to trimming and J lost 5 bases; unmatched junction nucleotides: 0. The CDR3 is CASSFRGETQYF. Here the CDR3 DNA reads TGTGCCAGCAGTTTCAGGGGGGAGACCCAGTACTTC.

In this sample, this clone turned up a few times. The V and J genes are TRBV5-1 and TRBJ1-2, with TRBD1 matching 8 bases. The length of the CDR3 is 13 residues. Germline lookup yields CDR1 SGHRS and CDR2 YFSETQ. Trimming took 6 bases from V and 5 from J; bases not matched to a gene: 6. CDR3 region: CASTGQGEYGYTF. The CDR3 DNA reads TGCGCCAGCACTGGACAGGGAGAATATGGCTACACCTTC.